The 17 T cell receptor beta chains presented below share a single source sample, sequenced in a study of OX40 agonist ivuxolimab in advanced cancers. TCRdb keeps only in-frame clones here, not all; method: immunoSEQ multiplex PCR. The sample yields under 85,000 clones, around 80% seen once. The specimen comprised CD4+ or CD8+ T cells sorted from blood, sampled in a trial of the OX40 agonist ivuxolimab. The source is an adult with an advanced solid tumor such as melanoma, head and neck, liver or kidney cancer.

This clone came up once. The chain couples TRBV7-2 to TRBJ2-7, with D possibly being TRBD2 (6 bases). Trimming stripped 1 base from V and 7 bases from J, with 14 bases between. Germline loops: CDR1 SGHTA, CDR2 FQGNSA. The length of the CDR3 is 14 residues. CDR3 sequence reads: CASSLVGGPREQYF. The DNA for the CDR3 is TGTGCCAGCAGCTTAGTCGGAGGGCCAAGGGAGCAGTACTTC.

The chain has TRBV6-6 and TRBJ2-7; a weak D match, TRBD2 (6 bases). Deletions cut 6 bases from V and 0 bases from J, with 15 bases between. CDR3 length: 15 residues. The V gene's germline CDR1 is MNHNY and CDR2 SVGAGI (reference sequence). The CDR3 bases are TGTGCCAGCAGAAAGAGCGGGTTTAGCTCCTACGAGCAGTACTTC. It codes for CASRKSGFSSYEQYF.

The V gene is TRBV19, the J gene TRBJ2-5; a weak D match, TRBD2 (6 bases). Germline CDR1 is LNHDA and CDR2 is SQIVND (reference sequence). Trimming took 3 bases from V and 3 from J, leaving 23 bases between them. The CDR3 loop spans 18 amino acids. The CDR3 loop is CASSMGRLREALEETQYF. Here the CDR3 DNA reads TGTGCCAGTAGTATGGGACGGTTGAGGGAGGCCCTGGAAGAGACCCAGTACTTC.

The chain uses TRBV21-1 and TRBJ1-3; TRBD1 is taken as the D call from the table, unchecked against the DNA. TRBV21-1 is listed as a pseudogene. The CDR3 covers 17 residues. As DNA, the CDR3 is TGTGCCAGCAGCAATAGACAGAGGAAAAACGTGGGGAACACCATATATTTT. Amino acids: CASSNRQRKNVGNTIYF.

The gene calls are TRBV19 and TRBJ1-3; D possibly corresponds to TRBD1 (5 bases). Germline CDR1 and CDR2: LNHDA and SQIVND (reference sequence). V lost 2 bases, J lost 3 bases, and 11 bases lay in between. CDR3 length equals 15 residues. The CDR3 DNA sequence: TGTGCCAGTAGTATATCCGGGGGAAGTGGAAACACCATATATTTT. Its translation is CASSISGGSGNTIYF.

The DNA for the CDR3 is TGTGCCAGCAGCGTAAATGGCGACACTGAAGCTTTCTTT. Protein sequence: CASSVNGDTEAFF. The V and J genes are TRBV9 and TRBJ1-1; D gene ambiguous. Germline CDR1 reads SGDLS; CDR2 reads YYNGEE. V lost 1 base, J lost 3 bases, and 7 bases lay in between. This CDR3 has 13 amino acids.

The V call is TRBV30, the J call TRBJ2-7, with 7 bases that match TRBD2. The V and J ends lost 1 base and 9 bases, in that order; junction bases with no gene match: 12. The V gene's germline CDR1 is GTSNPN and CDR2 SVGIG (reference sequence). This CDR3 is 14 amino acids long. This CDR3 is CAWSGRTRLSVQYF. DNA for the CDR3: TGTGCCTGGAGTGGTAGGACTAGGCTCAGTGTGCAGTACTTC.

The CDR3 is CASSLGQGGNTEAFF. The CDR3 DNA sequence: TGTGCCAGCAGCCTCGGACAGGGGGGGAACACTGAAGCTTTCTTT. The chain couples TRBV4-2 to TRBJ1-1, with 10 bases that match TRBD1. There are 15 residues in the CDR3. Germline CDR1 LGHNA, CDR2 YNFKEQ. V gave up 4 bases and J gave up 1 base; unmatched junction bases: 3.

The rearrangement uses TRBV6-1 and TRBJ2-4; D remains ambiguous. Germline CDR1 and CDR2: MNHNS and SASEGT. The CDR3 extends over 15 amino acids. The V and J ends lost 1 base and 5 bases respectively, with 12 bases between them. Here the CDR3 reads CASSEVGQYQNIQYF. DNA of the CDR3: TGTGCCAGCAGTGAAGTGGGTCAGTACCAAAACATTCAGTACTTC.

This clone was seen a single time. The chain couples TRBV4-3 to TRBJ2-5; TRBD2 aligns across 7 bases. With 0 bases clipped from V and 6 bases from J, the junction kept 13 bases outside the gene matches. The CDR3 covers 17 residues. CDR1 and CDR2 (germline): LGHNA, YSLEER. CDR3 in amino acids: CASSQDPTSVNRKTQYF. The CDR3 region has the DNA TGCGCCAGCAGCCAAGATCCTACTAGCGTAAATAGGAAGACCCAGTACTTC.

This clone came up once. V gene TRBV6-6 combines with J gene TRBJ1-1; D is unclear. V lost 2 bases to trimming and J lost 8 bases, with 9 bases between them. The CDR3 covers 12 residues. Looked up from germline, CDR1 is MNHNY and CDR2 is SVGAGI (reference sequence). Here the CDR3 DNA reads TGTGCCAGCAGTTACAGGTCGGGGGAAGCTTTCTTT. Translating it yields CASSYRSGEAFF.

CDR3 DNA: TGTGCCAGTAGTATCGTAGGGGGCGCGGGTAACTATGGCTACACCTTC. It yields the protein CASSIVGGAGNYGYTF. The chain joins TRBV19 to TRBJ1-2; TRBD1 aligns across 7 bases. The germline CDR1 and CDR2 sequences are LNHDA and SQIVND (reference sequence). There are 16 residues in the CDR3. Unmatched junction bases numbered 8, after V lost 3 bases and J lost 1 base.

The V call is TRBV4-3, the J call TRBJ1-4, with D uncertain. CDR3 length equals 14 residues. The V end was cut by 4 bases, the J end by 8 bases, with 14 bases between. The V gene's germline CDR1 is LGHNA and CDR2 YSLEER. CDR3 protein: CASSPRHREEKLFF. Here the CDR3 DNA reads TGCGCCAGCAGCCCCCGTCACCGAGAAGAAAAACTGTTTTTT.

V usage is TRBV6-1 and J usage is TRBJ2-7; the D is unclear. V was cut by 5 bases and J by 1 base, with 12 bases left in between. Germline loops: CDR1 MNHNS, CDR2 SASEGT. The CDR3 is made up of 14 amino acids. The CDR3 bases are TGTGCCAGCAGTCGTGGCGACGGTTCCTACGAGCAGTACTTC. Encoded protein: CASSRGDGSYEQYF.

The V and J genes are TRBV5-1 and TRBJ2-2, with 13 bases matching TRBD2. The V and J ends lost 4 bases and 4 bases, in that order; junction bases with no gene match: 10. The CDR3 covers 18 residues. Germline V lookup: CDR1 SGHRS, CDR2 YFSETQ. The CDR3 loop reads CASSAGGTSGAPTGELFF. CDR3 coding DNA: TGCGCCAGCAGCGCTGGTGGGACTAGCGGGGCCCCCACCGGGGAGCTGTTTTTT. Variable domain in full (rest from reference TRBV5-1 and TRBJ2-2): KAGVTQTPRYLIKTRGQQVTLSCSPISGHRSVSWYQQTPGQGLQFLFEYFSETQRNKGNFPGRFSGRQFSNSRSEMNVSTLELGDSALYLCASSAGGTSGAPTGELFFGEGSRLTVL.

The chain links TRBV12-5 to TRBJ2-7, with D maybe TRBD1 (6 bases). Germline V gene sequence: CDR1 LGHNT, CDR2 FRNRAP. V lost 2 bases and J lost 5, with 7 bases in between. The CDR3 totals 12 residues. CDR3 nucleotide sequence: TGTGCTAGTGGTTTGTCAGGGGACGAGCAGTACTTC. Encoded protein: CASGLSGDEQYF.

The V gene is TRBV18, the J gene TRBJ2-7; 8 bases map to TRBD2. The CDR3 extends over 14 amino acids. V dropped 1 base and J dropped 5; count of bases not matched to a gene: 4. CDR1 is KGHSH, CDR2 LQKENI, per germline. CDR3 in DNA: TGTGCCAGCTCACCACAGCGGGAGAGTCACGAGCAGTACTTC. As protein: CASSPQRESHEQYF.